This is a list of T cell receptor beta chains from one sample in a study of PD-1 blockade in classical Hodgkin lymphoma. TCRdb's copy holds only in-frame clones and misses some; the assay was immunoSEQ multiplex PCR. This sample has 25,000 to 30,000 clones; about 85% occur once, and the top ten carry more than 0.35%. The source material was CD4+ T cells from blood, sampled before the fourth cycle of nivolumab. The receptors stem from a human donor with classical Hodgkin lymphoma. The CDR3 runs from the conserved cysteine through the conserved F or W. D genes are given only for firm matches. Where a row states a size, it is once, few, many or the class of an expanded clone; other rows omit it.

D: .; V: TRBV2; size: .; J: TRBJ2-3; CDR3: CASSALVWVQYF; DNA: TGTGCCAGCAGCGCTCTGGTCTGGGTGCAGTATTTT
D: TRBD1; V: TRBV7-9; size: .; J: TRBJ1-2; CDR3: CASSLADRSWYGYTF; DNA: TGTGCCAGCAGCTTAGCGGACAGGTCGTGGTATGGCTACACCTTC
D: .; V: TRBV10-3; size: .; J: TRBJ1-1; CDR3: CAISERGTEDGTEAFF; DNA: TGTGCCATCAGTGAGAGGGGGACCGAAGACGGCACTGAAGCTTTCTTT
D: .; V: TRBV19; size: .; J: TRBJ1-2; CDR3: CASNPGTIGGGYTF; DNA: TGTGCCAGTAACCCCGGGACAATTGGGGGTGGCTACACCTTC
D: TRBD1; V: TRBV4-1; size: .; J: TRBJ1-2; CDR3: CASSQGTGPGYGYTF; DNA: TGCGCCAGCAGCCAAGGGACAGGCCCCGGCTATGGCTACACCTTC
D: .; V: TRBV11-2; size: .; J: TRBJ2-3; CDR3: CASTPSVADTQYF; DNA: TGTGCCAGCACCCCCTCAGTTGCAGATACGCAGTATTTT
D: TRBD2; V: TRBV5-4; size: .; J: TRBJ2-1; CDR3: CASSSAGGAYNEQFF; DNA: TGTGCCAGCAGCTCGGCGGGGGGGGCCTACAATGAGCAGTTCTTC
D: TRBD2; V: TRBV9; size: few; J: TRBJ2-1; CDR3: CASSLRGVAYNEQFF; DNA: TGTGCCAGCAGCCTGCGGGGGGTTGCTTACAATGAGCAGTTCTTC
D: .; V: TRBV5-1; size: .; J: TRBJ2-1; CDR3: CASSLPSYDNEQFF; DNA: TGCGCCAGCAGCTTGCCCTCGTATGACAATGAGCAGTTCTTC
D: .; V: TRBV2; size: few; J: TRBJ2-1; CDR3: CASRDKNEQFF; DNA: TGTGCCAGCAGGGATAAGAATGAGCAGTTCTTC
D: .; V: TRBV18; size: .; J: TRBJ2-7; CDR3: CASSPVAGSPYEQYF; DNA: TGTGCCAGCTCACCAGTTGCAGGTAGTCCCTACGAGCAGTACTTC
D: TRBD1; V: TRBV5-4; size: .; J: TRBJ1-2; CDR3: CASSYRQGGYTF; DNA: TGTGCCAGCAGCTACCGACAGGGTGGCTACACCTTC
D: TRBD2; V: TRBV7-2; size: .; J: TRBJ2-3; CDR3: CASSYRLAGAEVTQYF; DNA: TGTGCCAGCAGCTACCGGTTAGCGGGAGCTGAGGTTACGCAGTATTTT
D: .; V: TRBV5-8; size: .; J: TRBJ2-2; CDR3: CASSFQGYTGELFF; DNA: TGTGCCAGCAGCTTCCAAGGGTACACCGGGGAGCTGTTTTTT
D: .; V: TRBV6-5; size: .; J: TRBJ2-4; CDR3: CASRGRILAKNIQYF; DNA: TGTGCCAGCAGAGGACGGATACTAGCCAAAAACATTCAGTACTTC
D: TRBD2; V: TRBV5-1; size: .; J: TRBJ2-7; CDR3: CASSLAGGGSVVYEQYF; DNA: TGCGCCAGCAGCTTGGCCGGGGGGGGCTCGGTCGTCTACGAGCAGTACTTC